These 29 T cell receptor beta chains originate from one sample sequenced in a study of blood T cells in healthy people across ages (dated by TCRdb to between 2015 and 2017). The library was produced with 5' RACE. The instrument given in TCRdb is Illumina HiSeq 2500. The second PCR ran for about 7 to 11 cycles and used a J-beta primer mix along with a sample-barcoded 5' primer. The public sequencing data were trimmed at Q25 with fastp and processed into clonotypes with MiXCR by TCRdb, which kept only in-frame beta chains. Rows with a matching CDR3 protein are joined into one entry that keeps the most common DNA and genes. Here the sample has hundreds of thousands of distinct CDR3 sequences; 58% occur a single time. The leading ten clones occupy around 22% of the sample. Material: blood. Receptors originate from a young man in good health.

This clonotype has just one count. The rearrangement links TRBV2 to TRBJ2-7; D unclear. The germline V gene encodes CDR1 SNHLY and CDR2 FYNNEI. The CDR3 spans 10 residues. The CDR3 DNA reads as TGTGGCGGACCGTCCTACGAGCAGTACTTC. Amino acids: CGGPSYEQYF.

Comments on this clonotype: Sequence at one end of the junction differs from germline and may be a read error. This rearrangement joins TRBV29-1 to TRBJ2-3; a weak D match, TRBD1 (5 bases). The germline gives CDR1 SQVTM, CDR2 ANQGSEA. The CDR3 length is 14 residues. The CDR3 protein is CSATRQSYTDKQYF. In nucleotides, the CDR3 is TGCAGCGCAACAAGACAGAGCTACACAGATAAGCAGTATTTT.

The chain links TRBV4-2 to TRBJ2-6; D is unresolved. Germline V lookup: CDR1 LGHNA, CDR2 YNFKEQ. The CDR3 is 15 amino acids. With 4 bases removed from V and 0 bases from J, the gap between germline ends came to 7 bases. The CDR3 region has the DNA TGTGCCAGCAGCCCAGTCGTCTCTGGGGCCAACGTCCTGACTTTC. Amino acids: CASSPVVSGANVLTF.

This sequence joins TRBV10-3 and TRBJ2-1; no firm D call. The J call may be wrong; the DNA end is better matched by TRBJ2-7. From germline, CDR1 is ENHRY and CDR2 SYGVKD. The CDR3 runs 14 residues. CDR3 region: CAISDTSSYNEQYF. In DNA, the CDR3 is TGTGCCATCAGTGACACCAGCTCCTACAATGAGCAGTACTTC.

The chain uses TRBV7-2 and TRBJ1-5; the D is unclear. Germline CDR1 and CDR2: SGHTA and FQGNSA. The V end lost 0 bases, the J end lost 6 bases, and 12 bases lay between the germline ends. The CDR3 length is 15 residues. CDR3 nucleotides: TGTGCCAGCAGCTTAGCGGGCTGGGTGGGTCAGCCCCAGCATTTT. It yields the protein CASSLAGWVGQPQHF.

V and J are TRBV6-1 and TRBJ2-1; 7 nucleotides agree with TRBD2. This CDR3 region has 13 residues. CDR1 and CDR2 from the germline V gene are MNHNS and SASEGT. With V trimmed by 2 bases and J by 9 bases, 4 bases remained unmatched. The CDR3 DNA follows: TGTGCCAGCAGTGAACAGGGCGGGGGTGAGCAGTTCTTC. Translating gives CASSEQGGGEQFF.

This clonotype was counted a single time. The chain employs TRBV20-1 and TRBJ2-1; D remains ambiguous. This CDR3 has 14 amino acids. Germline assignment: CDR1 DFQATT and CDR2 SNEGSKA (reference sequence). V gave up 0 bases and J gave up 7 bases, with 13 bases separating them. The CDR3 here is CSARDPLGRNEQFF. The CDR3 region has the DNA TGCAGTGCTAGAGATCCTCTCGGACGTAATGAGCAGTTCTTC.

The chain recombines TRBV6-2 or TRBV6-3 with TRBJ2-6; 7 bases line up with TRBD1. CDR1 is MNHEY and CDR2 is SVGEGT in the germline V gene. CDR3 size: 16 residues. J gave up 2 bases and V 5 bases, and 6 bases lay outside the gene matches. The chain's CDR3 is CASSRNQGAGANVLTF. In DNA form, the CDR3 reads TGTGCCAGCAGTAGAAACCAGGGGGCTGGGGCCAACGTCCTGACTTTC.

At least ten counts were recorded for this clonotype. This sequence joins TRBV2 and TRBJ2-1; D gene unclear. Per the germline V gene, CDR1 is SNHLY and CDR2 is FYNNEI. This CDR3 is built from 13 residues. The V and J ends lost 2 bases and 12 bases respectively, with 14 bases between them. This CDR3 reads CASSELLVFMQFF. CDR3 nucleotide sequence: TGTGCCAGCAGTGAACTTCTAGTTTTTATGCAGTTCTTC. The full variable domain, rest sourced from reference TRBV2 and TRBJ2-1, is EPEVTQTPSHQVTQMGQEVILRCVPISNHLYFYWYRQILGQKVEFLVSFYNNEISEKSEIFDDQFSVERPDGSNFTLKIRSTKLEDSAMYFCASSELLVFMQFFGPGTRLTVL.

This chain uses TRBV7-9 with TRBJ2-1; D possibly corresponds to TRBD2 (6 bases). Looked up from germline, CDR1 is SEHNR and CDR2 is FQNEAQ (reference sequence). The ends were cut back, 5 bases at V and 1 base at J, with 18 bases in the middle. This CDR3 region has 17 residues. The CDR3: CASSPRRLAPSYNEQFF. CDR3 coding DNA: TGTGCCAGCAGCCCTCGACGCCTAGCGCCTTCCTACAATGAGCAGTTCTTC.

The chain joins TRBV6-5 to TRBJ1-6; D is possibly TRBD1 (6 bases). Deletions cut 5 bases from V and 15 bases from J, with 20 bases between. CDR1 is MNHEY and CDR2 is SVGAGI in the germline V gene. The CDR3 contains 14 residues. The CDR3, as DNA: TGTGCCAGCAGTGGGAGATCTGGGGGACAAAACCTCCACTTT. The encoded protein is CASSGRSGGQNLHF.

Only a few counts were recorded for this clonotype. This chain uses TRBV20-1 with TRBJ2-5; D perhaps matches TRBD2 (5 bases). The ends were cut back, 4 bases at V and 5 bases at J, with 14 bases in the middle. The CDR3 totals 13 residues. Germline V gene sequence: CDR1 DFQATT, CDR2 SNEGSKA (reference sequence). The CDR3 DNA is TGCAGTGCTAACAAGAGGGCGTCGGAGACCCAGTACTTC. Amino acids: CSANKRASETQYF.

Details on this clonotype: A much larger clone lies a single base off, so this may be a read error. This chain links TRBV7-2 with TRBJ2-7, with 8 bases fitting TRBD2. From germline, CDR1 is SGHTA and CDR2 FQGNSA. This CDR3 is 15 amino acids long. The J segment lost 5 bases and the V segment lost 0 bases, leaving 6 bases of the junction unmatched. The CDR3 loop is CASSLATGGQNEQYF. The DNA for the CDR3 is TGTGCCAGCAGCTTAGCGACGGGAGGGCAGAACGAGCAGTACTTC.

J is TRBJ2-4 and V is TRBV20-1; 8 bases fit TRBD1. The J call may be wrong; the DNA end is better matched by TRBJ2-5. This CDR3 contains 15 residues. Germline assignment: CDR1 DFQATT and CDR2 SNEGSKA (reference sequence). The CDR3 DNA is TGCAGTGCCAGGAAGCAGGGGGCACACCAAGAGACCCAGTACTTC. It translates to CSARKQGAHQETQYF.

This chain connects TRBV15 to TRBJ2-4, with 7 bases that match TRBD1. The DNA end favors TRBJ2-7, so the J call may be wrong. The CDR3 has 18 residues. Germline assignment: CDR1 LNHNV and CDR2 YYDKDF (reference sequence). The CDR3: CATSSPTTAPGQLGEQYF. Here the CDR3 DNA reads TGTGCCACCAGCAGCCCCACCACTGCTCCGGGACAGTTGGGCGAGCAGTACTTC.

CDR3: CASSLVEAASYEQYF. The CDR3 DNA follows: TGTGCCAGCAGCTTAGTGGAGGCCGCCTCCTACGAGCAGTACTTC. The genes are TRBV7-2 and TRBJ2-7; TRBD2 might be the D (5 bases). CDR1 SGHTA and CDR2 FQGNSA come from the germline V gene. The length of the CDR3 is 15 residues. The V and J ends lost 1 base and 0 bases respectively, with 10 bases between them.

This clonotype appeared a few times. This chain links TRBV28 with TRBJ2-7; no clear D gene. The CDR3 has 12 residues. Germline V gene lookup returns CDR1 MDHEN and CDR2 SYDVKM. Here the CDR3 DNA reads TGTGCTAGTCGGAGTCCGGGCTACGAGCAGTACTTC. Translating it yields CASRSPGYEQYF.

The chain links TRBV9 to TRBJ2-3, with D possibly being TRBD1 or TRBD2 (6 bases each). V lost 4 bases, J lost 6 bases, and 15 bases lay in between. There are 14 residues in the CDR3. From germline, CDR1 is SGDLS and CDR2 YYNGEE. This chain's CDR3 is CASSTRWGADTQYF. The CDR3 coding sequence is TGTGCCAGCAGCACCCGGTGGGGGGCCGATACGCAGTATTTT.

The CDR3 protein is CSVAGGQGFYNEQYF. CDR3 DNA: TGCAGCGTCGCGGGTGGACAGGGGTTCTACAATGAGCAGTACTTC. V is TRBV29-1 and J is TRBJ2-5; 9 bases map to TRBD1. CDR1 is SQVTM, CDR2 ANQGSEA, per germline. The CDR3 consists of 15 residues. Unmatched junction bases numbered 19, after V lost 6 bases and J lost 11 bases. The whole variable domain, filled in from reference TRBV29-1 and TRBJ2-5, reads SAVISQKPSRDICQRGTSLTIQCQVDSQVTMMFWYRQQPGQSLTLIATANQGSEATYESGFVIDKFPISRPNLTFSTLTVSNMSPEDSSIYLCSVAGGQGFYNEQYFGPGTRLLVL.

As for this clonotype: A much larger clone differs by one base, so this may be a read error. The V and J genes are TRBV4-3 and TRBJ1-2, with TRBD1 as a possible D gene (5 bases). With 1 base removed from V and 6 bases from J, the gap between germline ends came to 12 bases. Germline-derived CDR1 and CDR2 are LGHNA and YSLEER. The CDR3 contains 14 residues. The CDR3 protein is CASSQVGRDHGYTF. The DNA of the CDR3 is TGCGCCAGCAGCCAAGTTGGCAGGGATCATGGCTACACCTTC.

The chain couples TRBV6-5 to TRBJ2-1; D could derive from TRBD1 or TRBD2 (5 bases each). The germline gives CDR1 MNHEY, CDR2 SVGAGI. Trimming took off 0 bases at V and 14 bases at J, with 14 bases between the two ends. CDR3 length: 13 amino acids. Here the CDR3 reads CASSYSKPGPKFF. The CDR3 coding sequence is TGTGCCAGCAGTTACTCAAAACCGGGACCAAAGTTCTTC.

The chain links TRBV4-3 to TRBJ1-5; perhaps TRBD1 as D (5 bases). CDR3 length equals 15 residues. Germline CDR1 is LGHNA and CDR2 is YSLEER. Trimming left V 4 bases short and J 7 bases short, with 17 bases between. This CDR3 reads CASSPTRSWGQPQHF. In DNA form, the CDR3 reads TGCGCCAGCAGCCCGACAAGGTCTTGGGGGCAGCCCCAGCATTTT.

V usage is TRBV5-6 and J usage is TRBJ2-4; D gene ambiguous. The DNA matches TRBJ2-7 better at its end, which makes the J call doubtful. The germline gives CDR1 SGHDT, CDR2 YYEEEE. This CDR3 contains 14 residues. CDR3 DNA sequence: TGTGCCAGCAGCTTGGTCCAAGCTACCTACGAGCAGTACTTC. Amino acid sequence: CASSLVQATYEQYF.

The chain couples TRBV7-6 to TRBJ2-7; D is unresolved. Trimming cost V 7 bases and J 5 bases, with 15 bases left between them. This CDR3 contains 13 residues. The germline gives CDR1 SGHVS, CDR2 FNYEAQ. The CDR3 protein is CASTMSGSHEQYF. CDR3 sequence (DNA): TGTGCCAGCACCATGTCCGGGTCCCACGAGCAGTACTTC.

This chain joins TRBV6-2 or TRBV6-3 and TRBJ2-5; D ambiguous. Trimming pared 5 bases from V and 1 base from J, leaving 14 bases between. The CDR3 consists of 15 residues. Germline-derived CDR1 and CDR2 are MNHEY and SVGEGT. CDR3 in amino acids: CASSHLDGIQETQYF. DNA of the CDR3: TGTGCCAGCAGTCACCTAGACGGAATCCAAGAGACCCAGTACTTC.

With respect to this clonotype: Given a much more abundant clone one base away, this may be a read error. The rearrangement uses TRBV11-2 and TRBJ2-7; D gene uncertain. The CDR3 is 11 amino acids. With 3 bases removed from V and 5 bases from J, the gap between germline ends came to 5 bases. CDR1 and CDR2 (germline): SGHAT, FQNNGV. The CDR3 spells CASSFANEQYF. The CDR3 DNA reads as TGTGCCAGCAGCTTTGCCAACGAGCAGTACTTC.

J is TRBJ2-5 and V is TRBV3-1, with D possibly called TRBD1 or TRBD2 (5 bases each). V was cut by 5 bases and J by 1 base, with 17 bases left in between. Germline V gene data show CDR1 as LGHDT and CDR2 as YNNKEL (reference sequence). The CDR3 runs to 16 residues. In DNA form, the CDR3 reads TGTGCCAGCAGCAGGCAGGGAGTAGGGTCCCAAGAGACCCAGTACTTC. It is translated as CASSRQGVGSQETQYF.

This clonotype came up once. V and J are TRBV20-1 and TRBJ2-6, with D unresolved. V was trimmed by 4 bases and J by 0 bases, leaving 7 bases between them. Looked up from germline, CDR1 is DFQATT and CDR2 is SNEGSKA (reference sequence). This CDR3 is 14 amino acids long. The CDR3 nucleotides read TGCAGTGCTAAAACAGTCTCTGGGGCCAACGTCCTGACTTTC. Encoded protein: CSAKTVSGANVLTF.

The CDR3 bases are TGTGCCAGCAGCCAAGAGGGACAGGGGAGCCATGGCTACACCTTC. This sequence encodes CASSQEGQGSHGYTF. V and J are TRBV4-2 and TRBJ1-2, with 10 bases that match TRBD1. This CDR3 comprises 15 residues. V shed 0 bases and J 6 bases; nucleotides not matched to a gene: 4. From germline, CDR1 is LGHNA and CDR2 YNFKEQ.